Below, one T cell receptor beta chain is given with its context. Its antigen is still unknown. Individual cDNA molecules were tagged with unique molecular identifiers, the study reported. TCRdb passed the 5' RACE reads through MiXCR, listing each CDR3 protein once. The sample holds more than 80,000 distinct CDR3 sequences, roughly 15% seen once. These data come from a study of early T cells in non-severe SARS-CoV-2 infection. Background on the study: Unpaired chains resulted from sequencing bulk RNA of unsorted whole blood. Study results and caveats: A preference for anti-spike CD8 responses marked VDJdb matching, which missed private and CD4 specificities.

Trimming cost V 2 bases and J 2 bases; bases outside gene matches: 9. CDR3 length: 17 residues. The germline gives CDR1 SGHAT, CDR2 FQNNGV. V and J are TRBV11-2 and TRBJ2-3; 8 positions agree with TRBD2. The receptor was isolated from an adult who was a healthcare worker with PCR-confirmed SARS-CoV-2 infection or an uninfected control (not recorded which). Sequencing was performed on whole blood. CDR3 residues: CASSLRQSGRDTDTQYF. In DNA form, the CDR3 reads TGTGCCAGCAGCTTACGGCAAAGCGGGAGAGACACAGATACGCAGTATTTT.